This TCR beta chain was obtained from a study of CD8 T cells in Susac syndrome (dated by TCRdb to about 2019). Turning to the overall study: The study used repertoire sequencing to test whether antigen drove CD8+ T cell activation and differentiation in Susac syndrome. The full study reports these points: The number of individuals in the TCR sequencing and HLA analysis was recognized as being relatively small.

Between the V and J ends, shortened by 6 bases and 6 bases respectively, the junction contains 14 bases. The CDR3 measures 13 amino acids from cysteine to phenylalanine. The only DNA kept is the CDR3, 39 bases in frame from the first base. Concerning this clonotype itself: Which antigen it targets is not known. It has no much larger one-base neighbor in the sample; base qualities were not kept.

RNA was extracted with the RNeasy kit and roughly 0.5 to 1 ug was reverse transcribed using random hexamers. The immunoSEQ multiplex PCR assay, which covers 54 Vbeta and 13 Jbeta segments, was used to amplify TCR beta CDR3 regions. Bias from PCR amplification was corrected by using a synthetic template baseline for primer optimization and for computational correction. Per the authors' processing: Only productive sequences were kept, with reads annotated to V, D and J genes according to IMGT and analyzed in immunoSEQ Analyzer. Clonality was computed as one minus Shannon entropy normalized by log2 of the number of productive unique sequences. Public and private clones were assessed among the 100 most prevalent clones of each patient and control. Clones were defined as Susac-specific when absent from the healthy and MS cohorts, from 1,000 to 1,100 published viral clones and from other ImmuneACCESS disease sequences. TCRdb reprocessed the public reads (quality trimming at Q25 with fastp, clone calling with MiXCR) and kept in-frame beta chains. Each entry merges the rows of one CDR3 protein and shows their most common DNA and genes. The V and J calls here are based on TCRdb, not the publication. This sample is represented by approximately 71,000 distinct CDR3 sequences; around 96% of them were singletons. The top ten hold around 0.11% of the sample.

Peripheral blood CD8+ and CD4+ T cells from healthy donors, Susac syndrome patients and multiple sclerosis patients were profiled by high-throughput TCR beta sequencing. Multiple sclerosis controls were treatment-naive patients with stable or active relapsing-remitting disease fulfilling revised McDonald criteria. Bulk CD8+ and CD4+ T cells were purified by magnetic negative isolation, whereas CD8+ TEMRA cells were enriched by FACS. Blood was collected in EDTA tubes and processed within 24 hours, with PBMCs isolated through density gradient centrifugation. PBMCs destined for TCR sequencing were cryopreserved in liquid nitrogen and later thawed in a 37 °C water bath. A purity of at least 90% was achieved for sorted or isolated CD4+, CD8+ and CD8+ TEMRA cells.

This TCR was recovered from a human donor with multiple sclerosis. The sample consisted of CD4+ T cells from PBMCs. Rearrangement joined TRBV12-3 or TRBV12-4 to TRBJ1-2; the D gene remains uncertain. DNA sequence: TGTGCCAGCAGCCGCGGCCAGTGGGATGGCTACACCTTC. Its protein product is CASSRGQWDGYTF.